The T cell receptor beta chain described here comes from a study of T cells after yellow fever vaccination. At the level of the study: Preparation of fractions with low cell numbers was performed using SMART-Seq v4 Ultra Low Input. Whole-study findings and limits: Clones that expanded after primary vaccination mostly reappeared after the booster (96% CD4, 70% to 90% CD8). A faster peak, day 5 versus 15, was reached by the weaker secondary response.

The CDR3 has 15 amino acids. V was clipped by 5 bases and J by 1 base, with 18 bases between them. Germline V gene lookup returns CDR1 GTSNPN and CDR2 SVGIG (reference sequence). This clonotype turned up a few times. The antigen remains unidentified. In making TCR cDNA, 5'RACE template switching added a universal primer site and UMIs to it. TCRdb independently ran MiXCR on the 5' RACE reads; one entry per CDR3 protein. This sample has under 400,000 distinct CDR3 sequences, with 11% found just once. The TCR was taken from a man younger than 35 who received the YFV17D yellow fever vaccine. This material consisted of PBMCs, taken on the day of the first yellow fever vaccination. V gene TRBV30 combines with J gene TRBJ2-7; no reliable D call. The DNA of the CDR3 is TGTGCCTGGGTTGACCCTTACGTGAAATCCTACGAGCAGTACTTC. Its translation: CAWVDPYVKSYEQYF.